Listed here are 28 T cell receptor beta chains from one sample, sequenced in a study of response to subunit inactivated influenza vaccine. TCRdb called the RT-PCR reads again in MiXCR, with one record for every CDR3 protein. The table includes roughly 790,000 distinct CDR3 sequences, approximately 21% detected once. Sequencing was performed on PBMCs from blood, taken 5 days after vaccination. These receptors all stem from a man in his forties or fifties who received an inactivated influenza vaccine.

The chain has TRBV28 and TRBJ2-2; D is undetermined. This CDR3 comprises 14 residues. V was shortened by 10 bases and J by 2 bases, with 14 bases between the two germline ends. Germline V gene sequence: CDR1 MDHEN, CDR2 SYDVKM. This CDR3 reads CATSLGSNTGELFF. CDR3 coding DNA: TGTGCCACCTCATTAGGGTCCAACACCGGGGAGCTGTTTTTT.

CDR3 protein: CASSYKGGGHNSPLHF. In nucleotides, the CDR3 is TGTGCCAGCAGTTATAAAGGGGGGGGCCATAATTCACCCCTCCACTTT. The chain recombines TRBV6-5 with TRBJ1-6, with TRBD1 as a possible D gene (6 bases). The V gene lost 3 bases and the J gene lost 5 bases, with 14 bases spanning the gap. CDR3 size: 16 residues. The germline V gene encodes CDR1 MNHEY and CDR2 SVGAGI.

This chain links TRBV7-2 with TRBJ1-6, with D perhaps matching TRBD1 (6 bases). Trimming pared 5 bases from V and 9 bases from J, leaving 17 bases between. CDR1 and CDR2 (germline): SGHTA, FQGNSA. This CDR3 region has 15 residues. The CDR3 spells CASSGRDTRSSPLHF. For the CDR3, the DNA is TGTGCCAGCAGCGGCCGGGACACCCGCTCTTCACCCCTCCACTTT.

There are a few counts of this clonotype. CDR3 sequence (DNA): TGTGCCACCAGTGATTCGCCGGGACTAGCGGGTAGTGAGCAGTTCTTC. This sequence encodes CATSDSPGLAGSEQFF. The V gene is TRBV24-1, the J gene TRBJ2-1, with 12 positions matching TRBD2. J gave up 9 bases and V 2 bases, and 7 bases lay outside the gene matches. This CDR3 comprises 16 residues. Germline lookup yields CDR1 KGHDR and CDR2 SFDVKD.

The V and J genes are TRBV4-3 and TRBJ2-2; D gene unclear. From germline, CDR1 is LGHNA and CDR2 YSLEER. CDR3 size: 16 residues. V lost 0 bases and J 4 bases, leaving 12 bases between the germline ends. The CDR3 DNA sequence: TGCGCCAGCAGCCAAGAGCTATCGAGCTTCACCGGGGAGCTGTTTTTT. It specifies CASSQELSSFTGELFF.

The gene calls are TRBV29-1 and TRBJ2-3; the D is unclear. Germline V lookup: CDR1 SQVTM, CDR2 ANQGSEA. The CDR3 is made up of 13 amino acids. Trimming pared 3 bases from V and 0 bases from J, leaving 7 bases between. CDR3 bases: TGCAGCGTTGACACGGGTAGCACAGATACGCAGTATTTT. Translation: CSVDTGSTDTQYF.

This clonotype has just a few counts. This chain links TRBV7-8 with TRBJ2-1; TRBD2 agrees at 11 bases. Germline values: CDR1 SGHVS, CDR2 FQNEAQ. There are 16 residues in the CDR3. The V gene end was trimmed by 6 bases and the J gene end by 4 bases; junction bases not matched to a gene: 8. The chain's CDR3 is CASRTGLAGKYNEQFF. The CDR3 DNA reads TGTGCCAGCAGGACCGGACTAGCGGGCAAATACAATGAGCAGTTCTTC.

Ten or more counts support this clonotype. The chain carries TRBV29-1 and TRBJ1-2; 9 bases align to TRBD1. The junction had 10 bases not matched to a gene; V was cut back by 4 bases and J by 4 bases. The CDR3 has 15 amino acids. Per germline, CDR1 SQVTM and CDR2 ANQGSEA. The DNA for the CDR3 is TGCAGCGTTGCCCGGGACAGGGTACTTGGCTATGGCTACACCTTC. Translated: CSVARDRVLGYGYTF.

This clonotype has ten or more counts. The chain joins TRBV10-3 to TRBJ2-3; 12 positions match TRBD2. The CDR3 length is 16 residues. With V trimmed by 4 bases and J by 0 bases, 2 bases remained unmatched. Germline V lookup: CDR1 ENHRY, CDR2 SYGVKD. CDR3 loop: CAISGLAGVSTDTQYF. The CDR3 nucleotides are TGTGCCATCAGTGGACTAGCGGGAGTTAGCACAGATACGCAGTATTTT.

The chain employs TRBV3-1 and TRBJ2-7; D unclear. CDR1 and CDR2 from the germline V gene are LGHDT and YNNKEL (reference sequence). The length of the CDR3 is 11 residues. With 2 bases removed from V and 10 bases from J, the gap between germline ends came to 9 bases. CDR3 bases: TGTGCCAGCAGCCAAAGCGCCGAACAGTACTTC. Its protein product is CASSQSAEQYF.

The chain uses TRBV4-3 and TRBJ2-1, with D perhaps matching TRBD1 (6 bases). Germline CDR1 and CDR2: LGHNA and YSLEER. The CDR3 sequence is 13 residues long. Trimming shortened V by 4 bases and J by 7 bases, and 11 bases separated the two germline ends. The CDR3, as DNA: TGCGCCAGCAGCCTCGGACAGAGAAATGAGCAGTTCTTC. Its translation is CASSLGQRNEQFF.

V gene TRBV28 combines with J gene TRBJ2-1, with TRBD1 as a possible D gene (6 bases). The germline V and J ends were trimmed by 8 bases and 6 bases, with 11 bases remaining between them. Germline CDR1 is MDHEN and CDR2 is SYDVKM. CDR3 length equals 12 residues. CDR3 loop: CASVQGSNEQFF. CDR3 bases: TGTGCCAGCGTCCAGGGGTCCAATGAGCAGTTCTTC.

In its sample, this clonotype was seen a few times. CDR3 nucleotides: TGTGCCAGCACCTCCATTTGGCGGGGGGTACAATACAATGAGCAGTTCTTC. Translation gives CASTSIWRGVQYNEQFF. The chain links TRBV7-9 to TRBJ2-1; 8 nucleotides line up with TRBD2. The germline gives CDR1 SEHNR, CDR2 FQNEAQ (reference sequence). The V gene end was trimmed by 7 bases and the J gene end by 4 bases; junction bases not matched to a gene: 15. This CDR3 is 17 amino acids long.

The genes are TRBV5-6 and TRBJ2-1; maybe TRBD2 (6 bases). V lost 5 bases and J lost 4, with 10 bases in between. Germline-derived CDR1 and CDR2 are SGHDT and YYEEEE. The CDR3 sequence is 13 residues long. Here the CDR3 DNA reads TGTGCCAGCAGGGTTGGGACTTACAATGAGCAGTTCTTC. Translation: CASRVGTYNEQFF.

This clonotype was seen many times. The V gene is TRBV4-1, the J gene TRBJ1-5; the D is unclear. The CDR3 spans 13 residues. Germline V CDR1 and CDR2: MGHRA, YSYEKL. The V and J ends lost 0 bases and 7 bases respectively, with 7 bases between them. CDR3 bases: TGCGCCAGCAGCCAAGATGACGCCCAGCCCCAGCATTTT. Translation gives CASSQDDAQPQHF.

This chain links TRBV30 with TRBJ2-1; TRBD2 matches 12 bases. V lost 3 bases to trimming and J lost 4 bases; unmatched junction nucleotides: 4. The CDR3 is 15 amino acids. Germline lookup yields CDR1 GTSNPN and CDR2 SVGIG (reference sequence). DNA for the CDR3: TGTGCCTGGAGCCCCACTAGCGGGAGGTACAATGAGCAGTTCTTC. Protein product: CAWSPTSGRYNEQFF.

In the case of this clonotype: At one of its ends the junction is not consistent with the germline gene, which may arise from a read error. V usage is TRBV6-1 and J usage is TRBJ1-5; possible D gene TRBD1, 6 bases. The CDR3 spans 14 residues. Germline CDR1 reads MNHNS; CDR2 reads SASEGT. CDR3 region: CASRRLGGDQPQHF. The CDR3 coding sequence is TGTGCGAGCAGACGACTGGGGGGCGATCAGCCCCAGCATTTT.

Only a few counts were recorded for this clonotype. The chain carries TRBV11-2 and TRBJ2-1; the match to TRBD1 covers 8 bases. Trimming cost V 1 base and J 12 bases; bases outside gene matches: 23. CDR3 length equals 19 residues. From germline, CDR1 is SGHAT and CDR2 FQNNGV. The CDR3 loop is CASSLVGSGQGDLTMVQFF. For the CDR3, the DNA is TGTGCCAGCAGCTTAGTAGGAAGCGGACAGGGAGACTTGACAATGGTGCAGTTCTTC.

This clonotype has just a few counts. This chain links TRBV28 with TRBJ2-6; unclear D gene. The CDR3 is made up of 13 amino acids. V lost 8 bases and J lost 4, with 9 bases in between. Germline loops: CDR1 MDHEN, CDR2 SYDVKM. CDR3 residues: CASERAGANVLTF. CDR3 nucleotides: TGTGCCAGCGAAAGGGCCGGGGCCAACGTCCTGACTTTC.

This clonotype has more than one count but fewer than ten. The CDR3 here is CASSLEAGGSTGELFF. CDR3 sequence (DNA): TGCGCCAGCAGCTTGGAAGCGGGAGGGAGCACCGGGGAGCTGTTTTTT. The chain employs TRBV5-1 and TRBJ2-2, with 10 positions matching TRBD2. This CDR3 spans 16 amino acids. Germline V gene data show CDR1 as SGHRS and CDR2 as YFSETQ. V lost 0 bases, J lost 4 bases, and 3 bases stayed unmatched.

This clonotype appeared a few times. The rearrangement uses TRBV15 and TRBJ2-3; D might be TRBD1 (6 bases). V dropped 7 bases and J dropped 0 bases, with 11 bases sitting between them. Germline V gene data show CDR1 as LNHNV and CDR2 as YYDKDF (reference sequence). The CDR3 contains 14 residues. The CDR3 DNA is TGTGCCACCACACTGGACAGAAGCACAGATACGCAGTATTTT. Translation: CATTLDRSTDTQYF.

The chain employs TRBV29-1 and TRBJ2-1; D gene uncertain. The CDR3 is 13 residues long. Germline CDR1 reads SQVTM; CDR2 reads ANQGSEA. V lost 4 bases and J 7 bases, leaving 14 bases between the germline ends. CDR3 DNA: TGCAGCGTTGTTAACGGCCGAAATAATGAGCAGTTCTTC. Encoded protein: CSVVNGRNNEQFF.

The CDR3 DNA sequence: TGTGCCAGCAGTTACTCGATATGGCGGACAGAGAACACTGAAGCTTTCTTT. Amino acid sequence: CASSYSIWRTENTEAFF. The J gene is TRBJ1-1, the V gene TRBV6-5, with a weak D call TRBD1 (6 bases). This CDR3 is built from 17 residues. Trimming took 0 bases from V and 1 from J, leaving 15 bases between them. The germline V gene encodes CDR1 MNHEY and CDR2 SVGAGI.

This clonotype was seen a few times. The chain uses TRBV12-3 or TRBV12-4 and TRBJ2-3, with 7 bases identical to TRBD2. The CDR3 is 12 residues long. V shed 11 bases and J 2 bases; nucleotides not matched to a gene: 4. CDR3 coding DNA: TGTGCCTCGGGAGGATTCACAGATACGCAGTATTTT. This gives the protein CASGGFTDTQYF.

The chain carries TRBV15 and TRBJ1-2, with a possible D match to TRBD1 (6 bases). This CDR3 has 15 amino acids. V was cut by 4 bases and J by 4 bases, with 16 bases left in between. Per germline, CDR1 LNHNV and CDR2 YYDKDF (reference sequence). The CDR3 nucleotides are TGTGCCACCAGCAATGGGGGCGGACTTAGCTATGGCTACACCTTC. This sequence encodes CATSNGGGLSYGYTF.

This clonotype has a count of ten or more. The chain combines TRBV12-3 or TRBV12-4 with TRBJ1-2; 8 nucleotides align to TRBD1. The CDR3 spans 11 residues. Trimming cost V 6 bases and J 7 bases; bases outside gene matches: 1. The CDR3 loop is CASSDRGGYTF. CDR3 DNA: TGTGCCAGCAGCGACAGGGGTGGCTACACCTTC.

This clonotype was seen a handful of times. This CDR3 reads CSVEDTFEGATAEAFF. DNA of the CDR3: TGCAGCGTTGAAGATACCTTTGAGGGGGCGACCGCTGAAGCTTTCTTT. This chain joins TRBV29-1 and TRBJ1-1, with 7 nucleotides matching TRBD1. CDR1 is SQVTM and CDR2 is ANQGSEA in the germline V gene. The CDR3 contains 16 residues. J gave up 6 bases and V 0 bases, and 13 bases lay outside the gene matches.

About this clonotype itself: At one end the junction does not follow the germline gene, possibly because of a read error. V usage is TRBV5-1 and J usage is TRBJ2-1, with 10 bases lining up with TRBD2. The germline V gene encodes CDR1 SGHRS and CDR2 YFSETQ. This CDR3 is built from 15 residues. CDR3 in amino acids: CASSLERGGYDEQFF. The CDR3 nucleotides are TGCGCCAGCAGCTTGGAGCGGGGGGGCTACGATGAGCAGTTCTTC.